The 23 T cell receptor beta chains in this list originate from one sample, sequenced in a study of blood T cell repertoires in COVID-19. Only in-frame clones appear in the TCRdb table, and some are missing; sequencing was by immunoSEQ multiplex PCR. The data contain tens of thousands of clones, 70% to 85% of them singletons. The sequencing input was peripheral blood. Receptor source: a woman in her sixties or seventies with acute or convalescent COVID-19.

This clone has a handful of counts. This chain joins TRBV4-2 and TRBJ2-5; 7 bases match TRBD1. The CDR3 extends over 14 amino acids. J gave up 13 bases and V 3 bases, and 14 bases lay outside the gene matches. Germline V gene sequence: CDR1 LGHNA, CDR2 YNFKEQ. In DNA, the CDR3 is TGTGCCAGCAGCCAGAGCACAGGGGCCGGCGATACGTACTTC. This encodes CASSQSTGAGDTYF.

This rearrangement joins TRBV2 to TRBJ1-4; D gene ambiguous. The CDR3 loop spans 15 amino acids. Germline V gene sequence: CDR1 SNHLY, CDR2 FYNNEI. The V gene lost 6 bases and the J gene lost 3 bases, with 14 bases spanning the gap. This chain's CDR3 is CASRGPGTANEKLFF. CDR3 DNA sequence: TGTGCCAGCAGGGGCCCAGGTACGGCTAATGAAAAACTGTTTTTT.

The chain is built from TRBV5-8 and TRBJ2-6, with D perhaps TRBD2 (5 bases). V shed 2 bases and J shed 0 bases, with 9 bases lying between them. Per the germline V gene, CDR1 is SGHTS and CDR2 is YDEGEE. The CDR3 is 16 residues long. CDR3 residues: CASSLGLFSGANVLTF. CDR3 DNA sequence: TGTGCCAGCAGCTTAGGACTGTTCTCTGGGGCCAACGTCCTGACTTTC. The variable domain in full, completed from reference TRBV5-8 and TRBJ2-6, reads EAGVTQSPTHLIKTRGQQATLRCSPISGHTSVYWYQQALGLGLQFLLWYDEGEERNRGNFPPRFSGRQFPNYSSELNVNALELEDSALYLCASSLGLFSGANVLTFGAGSRLTVL.

The chain joins TRBV9 to TRBJ2-3, with TRBD2 identical over 10 bases. The germline CDR1 and CDR2 sequences are SGDLS and YYNGEE. Trimming took 4 bases from V and 2 from J; bases not matched to a gene: 10. The CDR3 is 17 amino acids. The CDR3 protein is CASSPLRTSGFTDTQYF. In nucleotides, the CDR3 is TGTGCCAGCAGCCCACTACGGACTAGCGGATTCACAGATACGCAGTATTTT.

This chain uses TRBV19 with TRBJ1-1; D is unclear. Germline V lookup: CDR1 LNHDA, CDR2 SQIVND (reference sequence). The CDR3 runs 13 residues. V was clipped by 3 bases and J by 1 base, with 6 bases between them. CDR3 sequence reads: CASSITENTEAFF. In DNA form, the CDR3 reads TGTGCCAGTAGTATTACAGAGAACACTGAAGCTTTCTTT.

The chain's CDR3 is CASSPPSGRANEQFF. The CDR3 bases are TGTGCCAGCAGCCCGCCTAGCGGGAGGGCCAATGAGCAGTTCTTC. This chain joins TRBV6-5 and TRBJ2-1; 12 nucleotides agree with TRBD2. V trimming: 6 bases; J trimming: 6 bases; junction bases outside the gene matches: 6. Germline V gene sequence: CDR1 MNHEY, CDR2 SVGAGI. The CDR3 contains 15 residues.

The rearrangement links TRBV18 to TRBJ1-5; 7 bases are shared with TRBD1. V lost 1 base and J lost 6; bases outside the gene matches: 0. This CDR3 contains 13 residues. The V gene's germline CDR1 is KGHSH and CDR2 LQKENI. CDR3 sequence: CASSPQGAQPQHF. CDR3 in DNA: TGTGCCAGCTCACCACAGGGGGCTCAGCCCCAGCATTTT.

This chain joins TRBV23-1 and TRBJ1-1; 9 bases are a match to TRBD1. TRBV23-1 is an ORF; its function is uncertain. V trimming: 4 bases; J trimming: 5 bases; junction bases outside the gene matches: 20. The CDR3 runs 19 residues. CDR3 protein: CASSRDPQSGQGGGTEAFF. In nucleotides, the CDR3 is TGCGCCAGCAGTCGAGACCCACAGTCGGGACAGGGAGGGGGGACTGAAGCTTTCTTT.

The chain has TRBV2 and TRBJ1-1; tentative D call: TRBD1 (6 bases). The ends were cut back, 6 bases at V and 4 bases at J, with 15 bases in the middle. CDR3 length equals 14 residues. The germline V gene has CDR1 SNHLY and CDR2 FYNNEI. The CDR3 DNA is TGTGCCAGCAGATTAACAGGGCAGGGCACTGAAGCTTTCTTT. Translation: CASRLTGQGTEAFF.

This clone occurred once. This rearrangement joins TRBV9 to TRBJ2-3; 11 nucleotides line up with TRBD2. The CDR3 is 17 residues long. Germline V CDR1 and CDR2: SGDLS, YYNGEE. The V gene end was trimmed by 5 bases and the J gene end by 6 bases; junction bases not matched to a gene: 14. The CDR3 here is CASSVQGTSGSGDTQYF. The CDR3 bases are TGTGCCAGCAGTGTCCAGGGAACTAGCGGGAGCGGGGATACGCAGTATTTT.

This clone came up once. This chain links TRBV27 with TRBJ1-2, with D maybe TRBD1 (6 bases). Trimming removed 3 bases from V and 2 bases from J, with 25 bases in between. CDR1 and CDR2 from the germline V gene are MNHEY and SMNVEV (reference sequence). This CDR3 is built from 19 residues. The chain's CDR3 is CASSFVGEFRDIRNYGYTF. The CDR3 DNA reads as TGTGCCAGCAGTTTTGTGGGGGAATTCCGGGACATCCGGAACTATGGCTACACCTTC.

V is TRBV6-5 and J is TRBJ1-1; TRBD1 agrees at 9 bases. Per the germline V gene, CDR1 is MNHEY and CDR2 is SVGAGI. J was trimmed by 4 bases and V by 4 bases; bases with no gene match: 4. The CDR3 has 14 residues. The CDR3 coding sequence is TGTGCCAGCAGTTCAGGACAGGGGTTCACTGAAGCTTTCTTT. Amino acids: CASSSGQGFTEAFF.

This clone was counted between two and nine times. The chain carries TRBV7-2 and TRBJ2-1; 7 bases fit TRBD2. The CDR3 consists of 15 residues. The V gene end was trimmed by 2 bases and the J gene end by 4 bases; junction bases not matched to a gene: 5. Per germline, CDR1 SGHTA and CDR2 FQGNSA. The CDR3 sequence: CASSLMPSGYNEQFF. The CDR3 bases are TGTGCCAGCAGCTTAATGCCTAGCGGTTACAATGAGCAGTTCTTC. Looking up the rest from reference TRBV7-2 and TRBJ2-1 gives the full variable domain: GAGVSQSPSNKVTEKGKDVELRCDPISGHTALYWYRQSLGQGLEFLIYFQGNSAPDKSGLPSDRFSAERTGGSVSTLTIQRTQQEDSAVYLCASSLMPSGYNEQFFGPGTRLTVL.

The chain recombines TRBV7-7 with TRBJ1-2; no firm D call. The ends were cut back, 5 bases at V and 2 bases at J, with 6 bases in the middle. In germline, CDR1 is SSHAT, CDR2 FNYEAQ (reference sequence). This CDR3 is 12 amino acids long. Here the CDR3 reads CASSQRNYGYTF. As DNA, the CDR3 is TGTGCCAGCAGCCAGAGGAACTATGGCTACACCTTC. Looking up the rest from reference TRBV7-7 and TRBJ1-2 gives the full variable domain: GAGVSQSPRYKVTKRGQDVTLRCDPISSHATLYWYQQALGQGPEFLTYFNYEAQPDKSGLPSDRFSAERPEGSISTLTIQRTEQRDSAMYRCASSQRNYGYTFGSGTRLTVV.

This chain connects TRBV4-2 to TRBJ1-3; D not certain. Germline CDR1 is LGHNA and CDR2 is YNFKEQ. CDR3 length equals 15 residues. The ends were cut back, 0 bases at V and 0 bases at J, with 6 bases in the middle. CDR3 coding DNA: TGTGCCAGCAGCCAAGATGTAGACTCTGGAAACACCATATATTTT. This sequence encodes CASSQDVDSGNTIYF.

V usage is TRBV5-1 and J usage is TRBJ2-1, with D uncertain. Deletions cut 0 bases from V and 9 bases from J, with 13 bases between. From germline, CDR1 is SGHRS and CDR2 YFSETQ. The CDR3 loop spans 14 amino acids. CDR3 DNA: TGCGCCAGCAGCTTGGTCGGTAGTCACGGTGAGCAGTTCTTC. It specifies CASSLVGSHGEQFF.

The rearrangement uses TRBV15 and TRBJ2-3; 7 nucleotides agree with TRBD2. Germline CDR1 and CDR2: LNHNV and YYDKDF (reference sequence). This CDR3 is built from 16 residues. The V and J ends lost 3 bases and 2 bases, in that order; junction bases with no gene match: 8. Here the CDR3 DNA reads TGTGCCACCAGCAGTGGTAGCGGGCGTTACACAGATACGCAGTATTTT. This encodes CATSSGSGRYTDTQYF.

The table lists this clone with many counts. Other nucleotide sequences in the sample specify the same CDR3. V is TRBV9 and J is TRBJ2-7; 7 nucleotides align to TRBD1. V dropped 4 bases and J dropped 3; count of bases not matched to a gene: 7. The CDR3 runs to 14 residues. The germline V gene has CDR1 SGDLS and CDR2 YYNGEE. This CDR3 is CASSPGDSLYEQYF. The CDR3 nucleotides are TGTGCCAGCAGCCCAGGGGACAGCCTCTACGAGCAGTACTTC.

V is TRBV23-1 and J is TRBJ1-1; 11 bases map to TRBD1. TRBV23-1 is placed among ORFs of uncertain function. V was pared by 7 bases and J by 0 bases, with 13 bases of the junction left unmatched. CDR3 size: 18 residues. CDR3 in DNA: TGCGCCAGCACCCCTTTACGCGGGACAGGGGGGATGAACACTGAAGCTTTCTTT. It yields the protein CASTPLRGTGGMNTEAFF.

The rearrangement links TRBV19 to TRBJ2-7; 7 bases are shared with TRBD2. Germline CDR1 reads LNHDA; CDR2 reads SQIVND (reference sequence). The CDR3 contains 15 residues. J lost 3 bases, V lost 5 bases, and 10 bases had no gene match. The chain's CDR3 is CASSATGLRGYEQYF. The CDR3 DNA reads TGTGCCAGTAGTGCGACGGGACTACGGGGCTACGAGCAGTACTTC.

V is TRBV6-1 and J is TRBJ1-2; 11 bases align to TRBD1. The junction had 5 bases not matched to a gene; V was cut back by 3 bases and J by 2 bases. Germline CDR1 reads MNHNS; CDR2 reads SASEGT. The CDR3 length is 16 residues. The CDR3 here is CASSDWGTGGNYGYTF. In DNA, the CDR3 is TGTGCCAGCAGTGATTGGGGGACAGGGGGAAACTATGGCTACACCTTC.

V and J are TRBV7-2 and TRBJ2-5; D uncertain. V was cut by 0 bases and J by 4 bases, with 21 bases left in between. This CDR3 comprises 18 residues. Germline V CDR1 and CDR2: SGHTA, FQGNSA. The CDR3 here is CASSLATRHLSERETQYF. The CDR3 DNA reads as TGTGCCAGCAGCTTAGCAACCCGGCATCTTTCAGAGCGAGAGACCCAGTACTTC.

The rearrangement uses TRBV15 and TRBJ2-2; D remains unclear. The germline V gene encodes CDR1 LNHNV and CDR2 YYDKDF (reference sequence). V dropped 1 base and J dropped 7 bases, with 7 bases sitting between them. CDR3 length: 13 residues. CDR3 residues: CATSRGAIGELFF. The DNA of the CDR3 is TGTGCCACCAGCAGAGGTGCTATCGGGGAGCTGTTTTTT.